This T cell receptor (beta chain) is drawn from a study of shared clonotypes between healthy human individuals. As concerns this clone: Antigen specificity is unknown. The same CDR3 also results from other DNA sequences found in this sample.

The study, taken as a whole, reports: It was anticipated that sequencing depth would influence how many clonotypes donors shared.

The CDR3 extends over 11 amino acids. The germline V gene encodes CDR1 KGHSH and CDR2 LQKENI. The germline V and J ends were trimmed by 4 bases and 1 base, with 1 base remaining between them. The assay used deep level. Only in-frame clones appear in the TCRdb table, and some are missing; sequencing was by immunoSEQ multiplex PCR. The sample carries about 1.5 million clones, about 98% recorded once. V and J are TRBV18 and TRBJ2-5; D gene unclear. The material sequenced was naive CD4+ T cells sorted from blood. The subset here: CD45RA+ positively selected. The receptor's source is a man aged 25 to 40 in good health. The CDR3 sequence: CASSRQETQYF. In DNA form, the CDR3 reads TGTGCCAGCTCACGCCAAGAGACCCAGTACTTC.